This T cell receptor beta chain stems from a study of blood T cell repertoires in COVID-19. V lost 2 bases and J lost 3, with 8 bases in between. Germline CDR1 reads WNHNN; CDR2 reads SYGVQD (reference sequence). The CDR3 loop spans 14 amino acids. The count of this clone is one. As processed by the authors: The authors estimated nucleated cell counts from reference gene primer amplification. TCRdb's copy holds only in-frame clones and misses some; the assay was immunoSEQ multiplex PCR. V and J calls and clone size are those listed in that table; D and trimming were worked out from the DNA. The table includes around 82,000 clones, 70% to 90% detected once.

The clonotype was recovered from a man in his 70s with active or convalescent COVID-19. The specimen sequenced was peripheral blood. The rearrangement links TRBV10-1 to TRBJ1-5; no definite D call. Here the CDR3 DNA reads TGCGCCAGCAGTGAGCGCAGGAACAATCAGCCCCAGCATTTT. Protein product: CASSERRNNQPQHF.